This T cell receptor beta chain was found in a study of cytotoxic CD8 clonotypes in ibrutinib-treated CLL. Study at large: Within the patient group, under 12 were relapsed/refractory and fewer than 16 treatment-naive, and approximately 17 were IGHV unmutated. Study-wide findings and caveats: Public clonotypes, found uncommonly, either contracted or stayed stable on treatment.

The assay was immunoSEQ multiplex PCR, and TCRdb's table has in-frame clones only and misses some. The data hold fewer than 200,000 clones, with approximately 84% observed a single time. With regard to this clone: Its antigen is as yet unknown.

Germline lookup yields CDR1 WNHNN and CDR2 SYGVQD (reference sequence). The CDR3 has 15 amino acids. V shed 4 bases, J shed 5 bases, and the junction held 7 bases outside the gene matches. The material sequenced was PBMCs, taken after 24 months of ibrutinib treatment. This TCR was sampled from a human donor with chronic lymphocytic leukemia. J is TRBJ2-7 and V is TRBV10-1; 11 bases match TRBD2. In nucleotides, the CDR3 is TGCGCCAGCAGTGGGGTTACTAGCGGGAGTAACGAGCAGTACTTC. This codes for CASSGVTSGSNEQYF.